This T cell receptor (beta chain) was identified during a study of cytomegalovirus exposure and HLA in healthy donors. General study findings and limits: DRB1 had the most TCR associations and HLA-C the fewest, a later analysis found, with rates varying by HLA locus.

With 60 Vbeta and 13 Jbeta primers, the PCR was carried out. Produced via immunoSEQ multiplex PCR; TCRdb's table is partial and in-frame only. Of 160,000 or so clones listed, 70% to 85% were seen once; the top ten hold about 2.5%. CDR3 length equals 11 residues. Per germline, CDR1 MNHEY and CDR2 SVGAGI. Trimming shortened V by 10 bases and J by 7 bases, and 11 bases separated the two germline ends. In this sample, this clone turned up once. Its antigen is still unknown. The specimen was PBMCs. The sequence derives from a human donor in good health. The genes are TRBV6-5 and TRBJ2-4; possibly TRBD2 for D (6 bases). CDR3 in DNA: TGTGCCACCAGGCGGGACAACATTCAGTACTTC. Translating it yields CATRRDNIQYF.